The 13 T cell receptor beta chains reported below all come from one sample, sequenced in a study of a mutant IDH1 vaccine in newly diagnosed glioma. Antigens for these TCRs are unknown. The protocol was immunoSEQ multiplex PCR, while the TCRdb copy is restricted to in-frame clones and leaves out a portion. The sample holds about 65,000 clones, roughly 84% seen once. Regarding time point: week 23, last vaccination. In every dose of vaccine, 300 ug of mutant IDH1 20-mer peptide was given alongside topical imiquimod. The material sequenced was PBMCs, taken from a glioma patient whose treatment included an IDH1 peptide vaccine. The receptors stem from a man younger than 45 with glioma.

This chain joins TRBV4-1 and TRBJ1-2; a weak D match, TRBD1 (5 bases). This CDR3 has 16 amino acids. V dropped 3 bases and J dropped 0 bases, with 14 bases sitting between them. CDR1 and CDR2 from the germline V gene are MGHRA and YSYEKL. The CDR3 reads CASSHEGTGSNYGYTF. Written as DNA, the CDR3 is TGCGCCAGCAGCCACGAAGGGACTGGATCTAACTATGGCTACACCTTC.

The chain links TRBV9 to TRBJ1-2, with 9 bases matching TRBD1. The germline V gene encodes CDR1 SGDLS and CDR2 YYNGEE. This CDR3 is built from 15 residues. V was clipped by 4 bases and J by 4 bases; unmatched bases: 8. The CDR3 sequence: CASSPTGGKGYGYTF. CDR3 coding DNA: TGTGCCAGCAGCCCCACAGGGGGCAAGGGCTATGGCTACACCTTC.

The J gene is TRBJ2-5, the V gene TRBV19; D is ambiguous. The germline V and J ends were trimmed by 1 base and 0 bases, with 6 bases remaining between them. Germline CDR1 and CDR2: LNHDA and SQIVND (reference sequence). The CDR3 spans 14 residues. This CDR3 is CASSIGVYQETQYF. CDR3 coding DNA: TGTGCCAGTAGTATAGGGGTGTACCAAGAGACCCAGTACTTC.

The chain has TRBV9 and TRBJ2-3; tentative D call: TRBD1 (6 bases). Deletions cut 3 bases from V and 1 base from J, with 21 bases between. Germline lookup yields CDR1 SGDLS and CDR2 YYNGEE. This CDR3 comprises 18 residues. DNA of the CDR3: TGTGCCAGCAGCGCCTCGCCCGGGACACCTTTCCGCACAGATACGCAGTATTTT. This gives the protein CASSASPGTPFRTDTQYF.

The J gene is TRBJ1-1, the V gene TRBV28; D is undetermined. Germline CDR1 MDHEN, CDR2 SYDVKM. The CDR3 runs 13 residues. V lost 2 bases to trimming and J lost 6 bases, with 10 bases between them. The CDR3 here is CASSLKWLAEAFF. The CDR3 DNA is TGTGCCAGCAGTTTAAAGTGGCTGGCTGAAGCTTTCTTT.

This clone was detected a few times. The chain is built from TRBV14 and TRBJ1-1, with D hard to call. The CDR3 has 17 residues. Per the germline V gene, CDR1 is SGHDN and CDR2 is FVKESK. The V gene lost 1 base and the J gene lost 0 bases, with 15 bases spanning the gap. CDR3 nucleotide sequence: TGTGCCAGCAGCCAAGCAGGCAGGATGATGATGAACACTGAAGCTTTCTTT. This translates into CASSQAGRMMMNTEAFF.

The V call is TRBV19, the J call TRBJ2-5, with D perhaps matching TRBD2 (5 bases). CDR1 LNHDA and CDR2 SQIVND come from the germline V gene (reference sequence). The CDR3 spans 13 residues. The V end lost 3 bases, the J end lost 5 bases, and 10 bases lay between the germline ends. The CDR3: CASSITGEETQYF. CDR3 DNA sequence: TGTGCCAGTAGTATTACCGGGGAGGAGACCCAGTACTTC.

Here the CDR3 reads CASSTPSLLQGPNTEAFF. DNA of the CDR3: TGCGCCAGCAGCACGCCTAGCTTACTACAGGGTCCTAACACTGAAGCTTTCTTT. The chain uses TRBV5-1 and TRBJ1-1, with D perhaps matching TRBD1 (6 bases). Deletions cut 4 bases from V and 2 bases from J, with 24 bases between. Germline-derived CDR1 and CDR2 are SGHRS and YFSETQ. The CDR3 is made up of 18 amino acids.

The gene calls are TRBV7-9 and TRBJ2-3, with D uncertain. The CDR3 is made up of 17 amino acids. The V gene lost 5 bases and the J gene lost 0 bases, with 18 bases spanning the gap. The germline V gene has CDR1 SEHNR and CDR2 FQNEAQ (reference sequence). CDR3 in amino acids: CASSEYVVASSTDTQYF. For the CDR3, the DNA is TGTGCCAGCAGCGAGTATGTTGTGGCGTCTAGCACAGATACGCAGTATTTT.

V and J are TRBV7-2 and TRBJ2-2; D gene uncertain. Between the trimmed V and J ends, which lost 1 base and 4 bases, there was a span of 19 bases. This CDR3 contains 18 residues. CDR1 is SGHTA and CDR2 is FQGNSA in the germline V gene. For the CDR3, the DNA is TGTGCCAGCAGCTTAGATATTTCGGCCCCTGGGGTCACCGGGGAGCTGTTTTTT. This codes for CASSLDISAPGVTGELFF.

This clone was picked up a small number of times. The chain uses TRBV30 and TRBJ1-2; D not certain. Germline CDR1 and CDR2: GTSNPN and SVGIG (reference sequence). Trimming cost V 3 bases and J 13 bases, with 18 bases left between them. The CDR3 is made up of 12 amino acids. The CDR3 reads CAWSTLYGHATF. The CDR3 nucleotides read TGTGCCTGGAGCACTTTATACGGGCACGCCACCTTC.

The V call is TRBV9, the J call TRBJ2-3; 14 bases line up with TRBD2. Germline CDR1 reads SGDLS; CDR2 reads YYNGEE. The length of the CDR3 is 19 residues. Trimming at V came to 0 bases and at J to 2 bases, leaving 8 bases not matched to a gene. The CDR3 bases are TGTGCCAGCAGCGTAGGGGGACTAGCGGGGGTGACCTACACAGATACGCAGTATTTT. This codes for CASSVGGLAGVTYTDTQYF.

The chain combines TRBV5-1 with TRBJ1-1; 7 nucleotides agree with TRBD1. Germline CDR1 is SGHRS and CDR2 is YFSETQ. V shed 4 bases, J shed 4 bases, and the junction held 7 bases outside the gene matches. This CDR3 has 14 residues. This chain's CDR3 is CASSPGTASTEAFF. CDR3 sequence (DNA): TGCGCCAGCAGCCCCGGGACAGCCAGCACTGAAGCTTTCTTT.